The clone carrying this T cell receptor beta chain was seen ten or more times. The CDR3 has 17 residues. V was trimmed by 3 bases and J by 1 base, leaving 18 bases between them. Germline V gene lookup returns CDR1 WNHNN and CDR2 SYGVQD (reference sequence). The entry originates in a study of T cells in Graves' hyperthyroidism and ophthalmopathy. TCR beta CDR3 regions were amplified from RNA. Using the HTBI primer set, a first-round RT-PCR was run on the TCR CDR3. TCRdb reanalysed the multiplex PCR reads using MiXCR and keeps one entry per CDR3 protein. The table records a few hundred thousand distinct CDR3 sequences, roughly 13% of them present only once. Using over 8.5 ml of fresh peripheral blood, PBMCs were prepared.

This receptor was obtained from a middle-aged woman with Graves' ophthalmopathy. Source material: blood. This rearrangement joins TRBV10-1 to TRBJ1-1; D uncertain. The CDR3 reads CASSEWKLPFKNTEAFF. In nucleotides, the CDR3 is TGCGCCAGCAGTGAATGGAAGCTCCCCTTCAAGAACACTGAAGCTTTCTTT.